Listed below are T cell receptor beta chains from one sample, sequenced in a study of neurological immune-mediated disorders. Each CDR3 protein gets one entry after TCRdb re-called the 5' RACE reads with MiXCR. This sample yields 40,000 to 45,000 distinct CDR3 sequences, of which 9.5% to 15% are seen a single time; around 1.3% belongs to the top ten. Sequenced material: PBMCs. These receptors came from a female donor in good health. CDR3s include the opening cysteine and the closing phenylalanine or tryptophan. The D gene is left open where the match is weak. The listing skips clone size in some rows; elsewhere it reads once, few, many or a size class.

D | J | size | V | CDR3 | DNA
- | TRBJ2-7 | many | TRBV5-1 | CASSLSAIGDEQYF | TGCGCCAGCAGCTTGAGCGCCATCGGAGACGAGCAGTACTTC
- | TRBJ2-2 | many | TRBV24-1 | CATSESGTHTGELFF | TGTGCCACCAGTGAGTCCGGGACCCACACCGGGGAGCTGTTTTTT
TRBD2 | TRBJ2-3 | few | TRBV7-3 | CASSSGLAGVDTQYF | TGTGCCAGCAGCTCAGGACTAGCGGGAGTGGATACGCAGTATTTT
TRBD2 | TRBJ2-5 | - | TRBV11-3 | CASSARGVQEALYF | TGTGCCAGCAGTGCCCGGGGGGTACAAGAGGCCCTGTACTTC
- | TRBJ2-2 | many | TRBV20-1 | CSAPGTFANTGELFF | TGCAGTGCTCCGGGGACTTTCGCGAACACCGGGGAGCTGTTTTTT
TRBD2 | TRBJ2-1 | - | TRBV20-1 | CSARQIAGGDSGSQFF | TGCAGTGCTAGACAAATAGCGGGGGGCGACTCGGGCTCGCAGTTCTTC
- | TRBJ1-6 | many | TRBV5-6 | CASSLRNIPNSPLHF | TGTGCCAGCAGCCTGCGGAATATTCCCAATTCACCCCTCCACTTT
- | TRBJ2-2 | many | TRBV7-9 | CASSLAPPQVFF | TGTGCCAGCAGCTTAGCGCCCCCGCAGGTGTTTTTT
- | TRBJ2-5 | many | TRBV3-1 | CASSLGVGGAETQYF | TGTGCCAGCAGCCTCGGTGTCGGAGGGGCGGAGACCCAGTACTTC
- | TRBJ2-3 | once | TRBV20-1 | CSASGVRGDTQYF | TGCAGTGCTAGTGGGGTTAGGGGGGATACGCAGTATTTT
TRBD1 | TRBJ2-7 | many | TRBV7-9 | CASSLDRGEQYF | TGTGCCAGCAGCTTAGACAGGGGCGAGCAGTACTTC
- | TRBJ1-1 | many | TRBV12-3/TRBV12-4 | CASSLRVGSTEAFF | TGTGCCAGCAGCCTCCGGGTCGGAAGTACTGAAGCTTTCTTT
TRBD2 | TRBJ2-1 | many | TRBV12-3/TRBV12-4 | CASSKTSGGVLYNEQFF | TGTGCCAGCAGTAAGACTAGCGGGGGGGTTCTTTACAATGAGCAGTTCTTC